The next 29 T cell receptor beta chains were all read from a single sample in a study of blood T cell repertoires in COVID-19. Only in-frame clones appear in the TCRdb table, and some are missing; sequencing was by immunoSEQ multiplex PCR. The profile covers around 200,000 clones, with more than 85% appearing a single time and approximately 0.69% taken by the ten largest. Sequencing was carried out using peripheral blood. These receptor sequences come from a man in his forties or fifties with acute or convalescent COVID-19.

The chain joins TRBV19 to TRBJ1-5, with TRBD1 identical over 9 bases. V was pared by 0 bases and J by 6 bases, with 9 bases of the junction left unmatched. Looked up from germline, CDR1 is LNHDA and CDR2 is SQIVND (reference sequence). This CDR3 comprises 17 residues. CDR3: CASSIDDRGRSGQPQHF. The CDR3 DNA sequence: TGTGCCAGTAGTATAGATGACAGGGGGAGAAGCGGTCAGCCCCAGCATTTT.

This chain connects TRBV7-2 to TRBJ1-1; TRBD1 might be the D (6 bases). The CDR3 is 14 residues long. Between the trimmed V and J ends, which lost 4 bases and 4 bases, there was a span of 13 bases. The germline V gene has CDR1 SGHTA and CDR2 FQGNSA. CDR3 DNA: TGTGCCAGCAGCTGGGTCGGGACAAGCACTGAAGCTTTCTTT. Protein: CASSWVGTSTEAFF.

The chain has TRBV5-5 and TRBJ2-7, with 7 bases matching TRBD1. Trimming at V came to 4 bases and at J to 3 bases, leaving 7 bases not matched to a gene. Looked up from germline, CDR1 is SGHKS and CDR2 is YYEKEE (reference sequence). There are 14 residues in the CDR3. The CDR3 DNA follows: TGTGCCAGCAGCCGCCGCCAGGGGGTCTACGAGCAGTACTTC. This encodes CASSRRQGVYEQYF.

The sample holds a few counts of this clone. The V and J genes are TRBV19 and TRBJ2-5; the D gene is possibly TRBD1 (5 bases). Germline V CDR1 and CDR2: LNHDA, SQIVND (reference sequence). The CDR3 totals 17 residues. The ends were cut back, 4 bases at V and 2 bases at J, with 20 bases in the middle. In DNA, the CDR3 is TGTGCCAGTAGTACCCTCCCGACAGCGCCGGCTCAAGAGACCCAGTACTTC. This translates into CASSTLPTAPAQETQYF.

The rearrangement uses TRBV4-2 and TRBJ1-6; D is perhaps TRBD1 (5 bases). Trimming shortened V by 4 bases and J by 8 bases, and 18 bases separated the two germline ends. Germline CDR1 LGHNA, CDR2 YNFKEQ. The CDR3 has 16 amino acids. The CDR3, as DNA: TGTGCCAGCAGCCCCCCCCTCGGCAGGACATATTCACCCCTCCACTTT. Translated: CASSPPLGRTYSPLHF.

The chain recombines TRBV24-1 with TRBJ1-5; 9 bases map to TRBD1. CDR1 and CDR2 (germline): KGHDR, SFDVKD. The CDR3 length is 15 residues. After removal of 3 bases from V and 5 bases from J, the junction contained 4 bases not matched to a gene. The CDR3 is CATSDPGQGYQPQHF. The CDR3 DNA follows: TGTGCCACCAGTGATCCGGGACAGGGTTATCAGCCCCAGCATTTT.

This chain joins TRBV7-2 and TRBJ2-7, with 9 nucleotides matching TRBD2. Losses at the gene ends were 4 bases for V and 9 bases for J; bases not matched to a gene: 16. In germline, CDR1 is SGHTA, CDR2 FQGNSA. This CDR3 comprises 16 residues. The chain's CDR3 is CASSSMTLEREDRQYF. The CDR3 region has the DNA TGTGCCAGCAGCTCGATGACTTTGGAGCGGGAGGATCGGCAGTACTTC.

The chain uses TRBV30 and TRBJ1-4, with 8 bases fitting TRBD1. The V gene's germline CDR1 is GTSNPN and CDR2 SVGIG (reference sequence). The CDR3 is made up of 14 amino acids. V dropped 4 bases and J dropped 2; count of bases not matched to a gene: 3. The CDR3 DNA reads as TGTGCCTGGACCCAGGGGGCGACTAATGAAAAACTGTTTTTT. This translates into CAWTQGATNEKLFF.

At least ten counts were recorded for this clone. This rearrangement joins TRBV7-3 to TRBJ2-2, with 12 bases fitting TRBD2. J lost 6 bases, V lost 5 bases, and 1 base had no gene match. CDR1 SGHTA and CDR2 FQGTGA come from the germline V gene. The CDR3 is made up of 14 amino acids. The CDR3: CASSLAGGSGELFF. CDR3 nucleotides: TGTGCCAGCAGCCTAGCGGGAGGGTCCGGGGAGCTGTTTTTT.

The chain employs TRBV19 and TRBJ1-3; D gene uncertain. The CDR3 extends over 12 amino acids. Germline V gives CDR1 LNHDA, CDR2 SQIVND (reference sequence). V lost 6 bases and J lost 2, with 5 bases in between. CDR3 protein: CASRTTGNTIYF. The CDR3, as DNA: TGTGCCAGTAGGACAACTGGAAACACCATATATTTT. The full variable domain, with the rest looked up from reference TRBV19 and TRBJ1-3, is DGGITQSPKYLFRKEGQNVTLSCEQNLNHDAMYWYRQDPGQGLRLIYYSQIVNDFQKGDIAEGYSVSREKKESFPLTVTSAQKNPTAFYLCASRTTGNTIYFGEGSWLTVV.

CDR3 protein: CASSNAATSTDTQYF. Written as DNA, the CDR3 is TGCGCCAGCAGTAATGCGGCTACAAGCACAGATACGCAGTATTTT. This sequence joins TRBV10-1 and TRBJ2-3; D unresolved. Germline loops: CDR1 WNHNN, CDR2 SYGVQD (reference sequence). The V gene lost 5 bases and the J gene lost 0 bases, with 12 bases spanning the gap. The CDR3 loop spans 15 amino acids.

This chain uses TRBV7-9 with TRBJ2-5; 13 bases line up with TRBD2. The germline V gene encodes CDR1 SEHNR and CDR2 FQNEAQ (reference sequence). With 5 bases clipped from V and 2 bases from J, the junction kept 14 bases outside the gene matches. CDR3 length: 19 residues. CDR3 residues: CASSRGLAGVLWRQETQYF. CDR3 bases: TGTGCCAGCAGCCGCGGACTAGCGGGGGTCCTGTGGCGGCAAGAGACCCAGTACTTC.

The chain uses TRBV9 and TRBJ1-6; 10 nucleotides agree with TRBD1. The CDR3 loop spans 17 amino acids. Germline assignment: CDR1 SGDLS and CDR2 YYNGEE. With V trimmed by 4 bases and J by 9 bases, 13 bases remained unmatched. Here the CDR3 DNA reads TGTGCCAGCAGCCTTCTCCTAGACAGGGGGCGAGGTTCACCCCTCCACTTT. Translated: CASSLLLDRGRGSPLHF.

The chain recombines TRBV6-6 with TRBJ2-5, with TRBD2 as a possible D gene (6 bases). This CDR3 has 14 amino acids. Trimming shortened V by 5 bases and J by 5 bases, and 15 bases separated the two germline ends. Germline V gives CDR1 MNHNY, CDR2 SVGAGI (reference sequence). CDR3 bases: TGTGCCAGCAGTGGCTCCGGGACTGGGGAGACCCAGTACTTC. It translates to CASSGSGTGETQYF.

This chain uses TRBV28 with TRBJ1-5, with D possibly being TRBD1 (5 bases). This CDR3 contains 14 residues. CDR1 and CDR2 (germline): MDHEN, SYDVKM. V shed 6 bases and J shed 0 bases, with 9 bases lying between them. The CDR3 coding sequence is TGTGCCAGCAGGGACACGAATAGCAATCAGCCCCAGCATTTT. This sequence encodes CASRDTNSNQPQHF.

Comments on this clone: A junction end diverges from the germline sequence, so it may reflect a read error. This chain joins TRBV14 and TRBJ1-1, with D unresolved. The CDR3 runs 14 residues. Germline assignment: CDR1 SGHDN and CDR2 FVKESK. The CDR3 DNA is TGTGCCAGCAGCCAAGTCCTCGGGAACGCTGAAGCTTTCTTT. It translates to CASSQVLGNAEAFF.

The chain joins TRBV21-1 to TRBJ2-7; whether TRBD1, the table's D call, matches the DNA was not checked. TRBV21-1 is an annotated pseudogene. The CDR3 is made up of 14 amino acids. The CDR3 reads CASSKVADSHEQYF. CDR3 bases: TGTGCCAGCAGCAAAGTGGCTGACAGCCACGAGCAGTACTTC.

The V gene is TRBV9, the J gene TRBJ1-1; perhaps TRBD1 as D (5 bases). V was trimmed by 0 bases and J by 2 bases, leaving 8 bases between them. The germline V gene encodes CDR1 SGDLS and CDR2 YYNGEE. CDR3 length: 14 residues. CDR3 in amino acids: CASSVGDFNTEAFF. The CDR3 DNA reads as TGTGCCAGCAGCGTAGGGGACTTTAACACTGAAGCTTTCTTT.

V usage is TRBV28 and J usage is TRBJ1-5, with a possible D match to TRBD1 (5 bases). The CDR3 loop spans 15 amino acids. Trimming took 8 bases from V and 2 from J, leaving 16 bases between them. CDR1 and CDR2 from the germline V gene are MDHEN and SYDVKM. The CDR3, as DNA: TGTGCCAGCTCAATCCAGGGAGGGCGCAATCAGCCCCAGCATTTT. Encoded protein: CASSIQGGRNQPQHF. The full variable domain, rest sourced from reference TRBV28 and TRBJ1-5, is DVKVTQSSRYLVKRTGEKVFLECVQDMDHENMFWYRQDPGLGLRLIYFSYDVKMKEKGDIPEGYSVSREKKERFSLILESASTNQTSMYLCASSIQGGRNQPQHFGDGTRLSIL.

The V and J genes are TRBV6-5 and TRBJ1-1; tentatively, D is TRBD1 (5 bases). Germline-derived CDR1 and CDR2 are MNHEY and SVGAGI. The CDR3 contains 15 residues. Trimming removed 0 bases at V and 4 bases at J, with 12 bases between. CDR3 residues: CASSYSQGLGTEAFF. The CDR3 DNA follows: TGTGCCAGCAGTTACTCTCAGGGCCTAGGCACTGAAGCTTTCTTT.

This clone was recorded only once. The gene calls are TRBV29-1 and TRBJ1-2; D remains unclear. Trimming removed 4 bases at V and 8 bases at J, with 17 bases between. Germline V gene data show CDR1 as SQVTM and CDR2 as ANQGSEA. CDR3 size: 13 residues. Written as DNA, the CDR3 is TGCAGCGTTGGAGGCCCGGGAGTAGACGGCTACACCTTC. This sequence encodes CSVGGPGVDGYTF.

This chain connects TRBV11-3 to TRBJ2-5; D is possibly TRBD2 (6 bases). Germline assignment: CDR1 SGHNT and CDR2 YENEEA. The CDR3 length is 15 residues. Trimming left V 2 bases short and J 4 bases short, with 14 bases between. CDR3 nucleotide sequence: TGTGCCAGCAGCTTATTATTTGGAGGGGCAGAGACCCAGTACTTC. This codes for CASSLLFGGAETQYF.

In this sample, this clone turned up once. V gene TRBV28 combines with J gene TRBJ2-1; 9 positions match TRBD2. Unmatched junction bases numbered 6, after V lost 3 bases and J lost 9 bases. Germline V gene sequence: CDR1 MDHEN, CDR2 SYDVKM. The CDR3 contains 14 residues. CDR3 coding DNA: TGTGCCAGCAGTTTTAGCGGGAGTCGACCTGAGCAGTTCTTC. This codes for CASSFSGSRPEQFF. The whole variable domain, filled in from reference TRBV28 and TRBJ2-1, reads DVKVTQSSRYLVKRTGEKVFLECVQDMDHENMFWYRQDPGLGLRLIYFSYDVKMKEKGDIPEGYSVSREKKERFSLILESASTNQTSMYLCASSFSGSRPEQFFGPGTRLTVL.

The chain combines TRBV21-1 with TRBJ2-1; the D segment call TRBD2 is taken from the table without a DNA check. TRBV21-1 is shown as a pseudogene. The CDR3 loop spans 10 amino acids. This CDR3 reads CASTINEQFF. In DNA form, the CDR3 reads TGTGCCAGCACTATTAATGAGCAGTTCTTC.

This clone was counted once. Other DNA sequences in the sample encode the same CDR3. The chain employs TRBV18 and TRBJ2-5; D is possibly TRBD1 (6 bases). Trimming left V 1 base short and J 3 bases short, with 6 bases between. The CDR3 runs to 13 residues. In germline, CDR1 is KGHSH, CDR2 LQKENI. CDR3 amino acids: CASSPRQEETQYF. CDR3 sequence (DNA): TGTGCCAGCTCACCACGACAGGAAGAGACCCAGTACTTC.

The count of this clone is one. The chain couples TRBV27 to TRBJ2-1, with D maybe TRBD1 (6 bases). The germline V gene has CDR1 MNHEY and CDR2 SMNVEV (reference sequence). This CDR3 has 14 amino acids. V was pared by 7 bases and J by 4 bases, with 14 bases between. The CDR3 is CASIVGGDYNEQFF. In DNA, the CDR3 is TGTGCCAGCATTGTTGGGGGCGATTACAATGAGCAGTTCTTC.

The CDR3 sequence is CASRILATDTQYF. The CDR3 nucleotides read TGTGCCAGCAGGATACTAGCAACAGATACGCAGTATTTT. The chain carries TRBV27 and TRBJ2-3; perhaps TRBD2 as D (6 bases). CDR3 length: 13 amino acids. The V gene lost 6 bases and the J gene lost 3 bases, with 10 bases spanning the gap. In germline, CDR1 is MNHEY, CDR2 SMNVEV (reference sequence).

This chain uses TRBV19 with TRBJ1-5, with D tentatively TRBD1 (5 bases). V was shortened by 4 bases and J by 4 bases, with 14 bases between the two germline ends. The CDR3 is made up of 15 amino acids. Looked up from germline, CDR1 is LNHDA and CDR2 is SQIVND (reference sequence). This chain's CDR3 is CASSTPGGSNQPQHF. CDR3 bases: TGTGCCAGTAGTACCCCCGGGGGGTCAAATCAGCCCCAGCATTTT.

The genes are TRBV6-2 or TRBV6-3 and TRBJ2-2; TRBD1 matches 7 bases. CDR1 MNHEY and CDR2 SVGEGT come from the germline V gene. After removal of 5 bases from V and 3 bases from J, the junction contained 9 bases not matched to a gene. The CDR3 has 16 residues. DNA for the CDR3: TGTGCCAGCAGTCCAGCGACAGGGTTTGACACCGGGGAGCTGTTTTTT. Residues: CASSPATGFDTGELFF.